The 22 T cell receptor beta chains listed next were all sequenced from one sample in a study of T cell responses to AZD1222 COVID-19 vaccine. Libraries were prepared by immunoSEQ multiplex PCR; TCRdb keeps only in-frame clonotypes and omits some of them. Here the sample spans roughly 84,000 clones, 80% to 90% being singletons. Sequenced here: peripheral blood, sampled 28 days after the second AZD1222 dose. Receptors were obtained from an adult who received the AZD1222 COVID-19 vaccine.

V usage is TRBV9 and J usage is TRBJ2-7, with D perhaps assigned TRBD1 or TRBD2 (5 bases each). The V gene lost 2 bases and the J gene lost 4 bases, with 13 bases spanning the gap. The germline CDR1 and CDR2 sequences are SGDLS and YYNGEE. There are 14 residues in the CDR3. The CDR3 coding sequence is TGTGCCAGCAGCGTGTTGCCTGGGGGTTACGAGCAGTACTTC. Translated, it gives CASSVLPGGYEQYF.

Comments on this clone: A read error may be the cause here, since a much bigger clone is one base away. The chain links TRBV9 to TRBJ1-3; D remains ambiguous. The CDR3 runs 13 residues. V was trimmed by 0 bases and J by 6 bases, leaving 7 bases between them. Germline-derived CDR1 and CDR2 are SGDLS and YYNGEE. The CDR3 spells CASSVEGENTIYF. The CDR3 DNA follows: TGTGCCAGCAGCGTAGAAGGTGAAAACACCATATATTTT. The whole variable domain, filled in from reference TRBV9 and TRBJ1-3, reads DSGVTQTPKHLITATGQRVTLRCSPRSGDLSVYWYQQSLDQGLQFLIQYYNGEERAKGNILERFSAQQFPDLHSELNLSSLELGDSALYFCASSVEGENTIYFGEGSWLTVV.

V usage is TRBV10-3 and J usage is TRBJ2-3; TRBD2 matches at 9 bases. CDR3 length: 15 amino acids. Germline CDR1 reads ENHRY; CDR2 reads SYGVKD. Trimming took 4 bases from V and 2 from J; bases not matched to a gene: 4. CDR3: CAISGSGGTTDTQYF. CDR3 nucleotides: TGTGCCATCAGTGGCAGCGGGGGGACCACAGATACGCAGTATTTT.

This sequence joins TRBV18 and TRBJ2-4; 7 nucleotides agree with TRBD1. CDR1 and CDR2 from the germline V gene are KGHSH and LQKENI. The CDR3 is 15 residues long. After removal of 3 bases from V and 5 bases from J, the junction contained 7 bases not matched to a gene. The CDR3 sequence is CASSPIIGQENIQYF. CDR3 bases: TGTGCCAGCTCACCCATAATTGGACAGGAAAACATTCAGTACTTC.

The gene calls are TRBV10-3 and TRBJ2-1; a weak D match, TRBD2 (5 bases). Germline CDR1 reads ENHRY; CDR2 reads SYGVKD. This CDR3 contains 13 residues. Trimming removed 8 bases from V and 4 bases from J, with 12 bases in between. Written as DNA, the CDR3 is TGTGCCATCGCCTGGGAGCCGTACAATGAGCAGTTCTTC. It yields the protein CAIAWEPYNEQFF.

A word on this clone: The junction departs from germline at one end; a sequencing error may be responsible. The rearrangement uses TRBV28 and TRBJ2-5; 12 bases match TRBD2. Germline assignment: CDR1 MDHEN and CDR2 SYDVKM. This CDR3 region has 18 residues. The CDR3 DNA reads as TGTGTCAGCAGTCCGATGCTAGCGGGAGGGCCGCTGTCGGAGACCCAGTACTTC. This encodes CVSSPMLAGGPLSETQYF.

This rearrangement joins TRBV5-6 to TRBJ2-3, with TRBD2 as a possible D gene (6 bases). The CDR3 extends over 15 amino acids. From germline, CDR1 is SGHDT and CDR2 YYEEEE. Trimming removed 0 bases at V and 2 bases at J, with 10 bases between. The CDR3 DNA is TGTGCCAGCAGCTTGGGCGGGGTCCTCACAGATACGCAGTATTTT. This encodes CASSLGGVLTDTQYF. The full variable domain, its missing parts supplied by reference TRBV5-6 and TRBJ2-3, is DAGVTQSPTHLIKTRGQQVTLRCSPKSGHDTVSWYQQALGQGPQFIFQYYEEEERQRGNFPDRFSGHQFPNYSSELNVNALLLGDSALYLCASSLGGVLTDTQYFGPGTRLTVL.

The chain employs TRBV18 and TRBJ2-1, with 14 bases aligning to TRBD2. Germline lookup yields CDR1 KGHSH and CDR2 LQKENI. J gave up 4 bases and V 3 bases, and 5 bases lay outside the gene matches. The CDR3 is 17 residues long. CDR3 bases: TGTGCCAGCTCACCCCGGACTAGCGGGGGGTTTTACAATGAGCAGTTCTTC. Translation gives CASSPRTSGGFYNEQFF. The full variable domain, its missing parts supplied by reference TRBV18 and TRBJ2-1, is NAGVMQNPRHLVRRRGQEARLRCSPMKGHSHVYWYRQLPEEGLKFMVYLQKENIIDESGMPKERFSAEFPKEGPSILRIQQVVRGDSAAYFCASSPRTSGGFYNEQFFGPGTRLTVL.

This chain uses TRBV12-3 or TRBV12-4 with TRBJ2-7, with unresolved D. This CDR3 is 13 amino acids long. V was trimmed by 0 bases and J by 4 bases, leaving 7 bases between them. The DNA for the CDR3 is TGTGCCAGCAGTTTAGCCGCCATTTACGAGCAGTACTTC. This translates into CASSLAAIYEQYF.

This clone occurred a few times. This chain connects TRBV9 to TRBJ1-1; D may be TRBD1 (5 bases). Germline V lookup: CDR1 SGDLS, CDR2 YYNGEE. Trimming left V 3 bases short and J 4 bases short, with 28 bases between. The CDR3 sequence is 19 residues long. DNA for the CDR3: TGTGCCAGCAGCGCCGAATGGTCCCGCGGGACGGGAAAGGTCACTGAAGCTTTCTTT. Translating gives CASSAEWSRGTGKVTEAFF.

This chain connects TRBV2 to TRBJ1-4, with 10 bases identical to TRBD1. Trimming removed 6 bases from V and 7 bases from J; junction bases left unmatched: 8. CDR3 size: 15 residues. Looked up from germline, CDR1 is SNHLY and CDR2 is FYNNEI. The CDR3 loop reads CASRRSRDRGEKLFF. Written as DNA, the CDR3 is TGTGCCAGCAGGAGGAGCCGGGACAGGGGTGAAAAACTGTTTTTT. The variable domain in full, with the rest retrieved from reference TRBV2 and TRBJ1-4, is EPEVTQTPSHQVTQMGQEVILRCVPISNHLYFYWYRQILGQKVEFLVSFYNNEISEKSEIFDDQFSVERPDGSNFTLKIRSTKLEDSAMYFCASRRSRDRGEKLFFGSGTQLSVL.

This chain joins TRBV5-6 and TRBJ1-2; 11 bases match TRBD1. The CDR3 consists of 14 residues. Germline loops: CDR1 SGHDT, CDR2 YYEEEE. V lost 5 bases, J lost 9 bases, and 9 bases stayed unmatched. CDR3 nucleotides: TGTGCCAGCAGATCCGGGACAGGGGGTCAGCGCTACACCTTC. Amino acid sequence: CASRSGTGGQRYTF. The complete variable domain, with remaining parts taken from reference TRBV5-6 and TRBJ1-2, reads DAGVTQSPTHLIKTRGQQVTLRCSPKSGHDTVSWYQQALGQGPQFIFQYYEEEERQRGNFPDRFSGHQFPNYSSELNVNALLLGDSALYLCASRSGTGGQRYTFGSGTRLTVV.

The chain employs TRBV9 and TRBJ2-4; TRBD2 agrees at 7 bases. The J segment lost 3 bases and the V segment lost 5 bases, leaving 17 bases of the junction unmatched. This CDR3 contains 18 residues. Germline-derived CDR1 and CDR2 are SGDLS and YYNGEE. Written as DNA, the CDR3 is TGTGCCAGCAGGGTTCTCTCAATGCGGGGGAAAGACAAAAACATTCAGTACTTC. Translation gives CASRVLSMRGKDKNIQYF. Looking up the rest from reference TRBV9 and TRBJ2-4 gives the full variable domain: DSGVTQTPKHLITATGQRVTLRCSPRSGDLSVYWYQQSLDQGLQFLIQYYNGEERAKGNILERFSAQQFPDLHSELNLSSLELGDSALYFCASRVLSMRGKDKNIQYFGAGTRLSVL.

This chain connects TRBV3-1 (or the pseudogene TRBV3-2) to TRBJ1-2; 10 bases are shared with TRBD1. Unmatched junction bases numbered 3, after V lost 3 bases and J lost 8 bases. The CDR3 spans 13 residues. CDR1 is LGHDT, CDR2 YNNKEL, per germline (reference sequence). This CDR3 reads CASSHGTGEGYTF. The DNA for the CDR3 is TGTGCCAGCAGCCATGGGACAGGGGAGGGCTACACCTTC.

DNA for the CDR3: TGCAGTGCTAGTGTTTCGGATAACTATGGCTACACCTTC. Translating gives CSASVSDNYGYTF. The gene calls are TRBV20-1 and TRBJ1-2, with unresolved D. The CDR3 totals 13 residues. V lost 3 bases and J lost 1, with 9 bases in between. Germline V lookup: CDR1 DFQATT, CDR2 SNEGSKA (reference sequence).

CDR3 nucleotide sequence: TGTGCCAGCAGTGGCTTTGGGTCCTACGAGCAGTACTTC. Residues: CASSGFGSYEQYF. The chain is built from TRBV7-2 and TRBJ2-7; D uncertain. Trimming stripped 6 bases from V and 1 base from J, with 10 bases between. The CDR3 consists of 13 residues. Germline V gene sequence: CDR1 SGHTA, CDR2 FQGNSA.

This chain uses TRBV5-1 with TRBJ1-2, with a tentative D call TRBD1 (5 bases). This CDR3 is built from 15 residues. The germline V gene encodes CDR1 SGHRS and CDR2 YFSETQ. V was pared by 4 bases and J by 4 bases, with 17 bases between. For the CDR3, the DNA is TGCGCCAGCAGCGTTGCCCCCCAGGGTGCCTATGGCTACACCTTC. Translating it yields CASSVAPQGAYGYTF.

V is TRBV28 and J is TRBJ1-5; unclear D gene. Trimming removed 7 bases from V and 6 bases from J, with 16 bases in between. CDR1 MDHEN and CDR2 SYDVKM come from the germline V gene. This CDR3 is 14 amino acids long. CDR3 protein: CASNNGLRSQPQHF. CDR3 DNA sequence: TGTGCCAGCAACAACGGGCTTCGTAGTCAGCCCCAGCATTTT.

The rearrangement links TRBV6-1 to TRBJ1-5; D is possibly TRBD1 (5 bases). Germline assignment: CDR1 MNHNS and CDR2 SASEGT. The CDR3 covers 14 residues. Trimming pared 3 bases from V and 4 bases from J, leaving 10 bases between. This chain's CDR3 is CASSEGVRNQPQHF. The CDR3 DNA follows: TGTGCCAGCAGTGAGGGGGTTAGGAATCAGCCCCAGCATTTT.

This clone was counted between two and nine times. The V and J genes are TRBV5-8 and TRBJ2-7, with D perhaps matching TRBD2 (5 bases). Deletions cut 4 bases from V and 0 bases from J, with 11 bases between. The CDR3 is 14 residues long. CDR1 SGHTS and CDR2 YDEGEE come from the germline V gene. DNA for the CDR3: TGTGCCAGCAGCGCCCGGGCGGGCTCCTACGAGCAGTACTTC. Translating it yields CASSARAGSYEQYF.

As regards this clone: The sample holds other DNA sequences that translate to the same CDR3. V usage is TRBV5-5 and J usage is TRBJ1-2; D unclear. Germline loops: CDR1 SGHKS, CDR2 YYEKEE (reference sequence). The CDR3 consists of 14 residues. Trimming took off 1 base at V and 0 bases at J, with 7 bases between the two ends. The CDR3 here is CASSLLRTNYGYTF. The CDR3 DNA follows: TGTGCCAGCAGCTTGCTCCGTACTAACTATGGCTACACCTTC.

The chain has TRBV1 and TRBJ2-7; TRBD1, as called in the table, went unchecked against the DNA. TRBV1 corresponds to a pseudogene. The CDR3 spans 13 residues. CDR3: CTSSHPQGYEQYV. DNA of the CDR3: TGCACCAGCAGCCACCCCCAGGGCTACGAGCAGTACGTC.